One T cell receptor (beta chain) is described in this entry. Its antigen is as yet unknown. The table came from immunoSEQ multiplex PCR; TCRdb's copy has only in-frame clones and leaves some out. In the table there are over 120,000 clones, 85% to 95% of which are singletons. V gave up 0 bases and J gave up 8 bases; unmatched junction bases: 5. Germline V CDR1 and CDR2: SGHAT, FQNNGV. The CDR3 consists of 16 residues. This entry is derived from a study of cytomegalovirus exposure and HLA in healthy donors. Study-wide context: The 95 to 150 validation repertoires and the approximately 690 first-cohort repertoires shared a platform, a later analysis reported.

General observations from the study: The TCR clusters that emerged in the first cohort tended, a later analysis found, to co-occur in the roughly 130 validation repertoires. TCR beta chains numbering under 200 were designated cytomegalovirus-associated. The authors confirmed in vitro that three CMV-associated chains were specific for CMV antigens.

V gene TRBV11-2 combines with J gene TRBJ1-6; 9 nucleotides agree with TRBD1. The specimen sequenced was PBMCs. The clonotype was recovered from a man aged 18 to 30 in good health and CMV-seropositive. This CDR3 is CASSLEGQGSDSPLHF. CDR3 DNA sequence: TGTGCCAGCAGCTTAGAGGGACAGGGTAGCGATTCACCCCTCCACTTT.